These 14 T cell receptor beta chains originate from one sample sequenced in a study of blood T cell repertoires in COVID-19. Libraries were prepared by immunoSEQ multiplex PCR; TCRdb keeps only in-frame clonotypes and omits some of them. This sample has around 300,000 clones; around nine tenths occur once, and the top ten carry less than 2.5%. Sequencing was done on a sample of peripheral blood. The receptors shown here come from a man between 45 and 60 years old with acute or convalescent COVID-19.

This sequence joins TRBV23-1 and TRBJ1-6; D may be TRBD1 (5 bases). TRBV23-1 is designated an ORF whose function remains uncertain. This CDR3 comprises 15 residues. Trimming removed 5 bases at V and 7 bases at J, with 15 bases between. The CDR3 bases are TGCGCCAGCAGTTCGGTAGGGGCGCGGAATTCACCCCTCCACTTT. Its translation is CASSSVGARNSPLHF.

The gene calls are TRBV4-2 and TRBJ1-5; 8 bases are a match to TRBD1. With 0 bases clipped from V and 4 bases from J, the junction kept 5 bases outside the gene matches. The CDR3 is made up of 16 amino acids. Germline CDR1 is LGHNA and CDR2 is YNFKEQ. CDR3 nucleotide sequence: TGTGCCAGCAGCCAAGAAGACAGGGGTTGGAATCAGCCCCAGCATTTT. Amino acid sequence: CASSQEDRGWNQPQHF.

DNA for the CDR3: TGTGCCAGCAGAGTCCTAGCGGGGGGCCCCGGGTTTACGGCCCAGTACTTC. This gives the protein CASRVLAGGPGFTAQYF. The rearrangement joins TRBV27 to TRBJ2-5; 11 bases align to TRBD2. V lost 6 bases and J lost 9; bases outside the gene matches: 18. The length of the CDR3 is 17 residues. Germline V lookup: CDR1 MNHEY, CDR2 SMNVEV (reference sequence).

CDR3 region: CASSYGQGSNTGELFF. The CDR3 DNA reads TGTGCCAGCAGTTACGGGCAGGGGTCGAACACCGGGGAGCTGTTTTTT. The gene calls are TRBV6-5 and TRBJ2-2; weak D call: TRBD1 (6 bases). The CDR3 loop spans 16 amino acids. From germline, CDR1 is MNHEY and CDR2 SVGAGI. With 2 bases removed from V and 0 bases from J, the gap between germline ends came to 10 bases.

V gene TRBV29-1 combines with J gene TRBJ1-1; 7 bases match TRBD1. The CDR3 spans 13 residues. J lost 4 bases, V lost 7 bases, and 9 bases had no gene match. From germline, CDR1 is SQVTM and CDR2 ANQGSEA. The CDR3 DNA reads as TGCAGCGCCACCTCCGCAGGGGGCACTGAAGCTTTCTTT. It codes for CSATSAGGTEAFF. Full variable domain (missing parts from reference TRBV29-1 and TRBJ1-1): SAVISQKPSRDICQRGTSLTIQCQVDSQVTMMFWYRQQPGQSLTLIATANQGSEATYESGFVIDKFPISRPNLTFSTLTVSNMSPEDSSIYLCSATSAGGTEAFFGQGTRLTVV.

This clone appeared once. The same CDR3 also results from other DNA sequences found in this sample. The chain employs TRBV19 and TRBJ1-2; 8 positions match TRBD1. The germline V gene has CDR1 LNHDA and CDR2 SQIVND (reference sequence). The CDR3 contains 13 residues. With 6 bases clipped from V and 1 base from J, the junction kept 1 base outside the gene matches. This CDR3 is CASRGQGNYGYTF. DNA of the CDR3: TGTGCCAGTAGAGGACAGGGTAACTATGGCTACACCTTC.

CDR3 loop: CASSVDFGTNTEAFF. As DNA, the CDR3 is TGTGCCAGCAGCGTAGATTTTGGCACGAACACTGAAGCTTTCTTT. This chain connects TRBV9 to TRBJ1-1, with D uncertain. Germline-derived CDR1 and CDR2 are SGDLS and YYNGEE. This CDR3 comprises 15 residues. Trimming pared 0 bases from V and 1 base from J, leaving 10 bases between.

V usage is TRBV2 and J usage is TRBJ1-1, with D possibly being TRBD1 (6 bases). The CDR3 is made up of 12 amino acids. Germline V gene sequence: CDR1 SNHLY, CDR2 FYNNEI. Trimming cost V 6 bases and J 1 base, with 6 bases left between them. CDR3 DNA: TGTGCCAGCAGACAGGGGAACACTGAAGCTTTCTTT. Amino acid sequence: CASRQGNTEAFF.

The chain couples TRBV19 to TRBJ2-3; 8 bases are a match to TRBD1. The length of the CDR3 is 15 residues. Germline values: CDR1 LNHDA, CDR2 SQIVND (reference sequence). V lost 3 bases, J lost 0 bases, and 2 bases stayed unmatched. The CDR3, as DNA: TGTGCCAGTAGTATCGACAGGGGTAGCACAGATACGCAGTATTTT. Its protein is CASSIDRGSTDTQYF.

This clone was counted only a few times. The J gene is TRBJ1-2, the V gene TRBV3-1 (or the pseudogene TRBV3-2); the D is unclear. Germline V gene sequence: CDR1 LGHDT, CDR2 YNNKEL (reference sequence). The CDR3 runs 13 residues. V was cut by 1 base and J by 4 bases, with 7 bases left in between. The CDR3 DNA reads as TGTGCCAGCAGCCAAGGGCACGCCTATGGCTACACCTTC. It specifies CASSQGHAYGYTF.

The chain recombines TRBV7-9 with TRBJ1-2, with TRBD1 as a possible D gene (5 bases). The CDR3 is made up of 13 amino acids. Germline CDR1 SEHNR, CDR2 FQNEAQ (reference sequence). The V gene lost 4 bases and the J gene lost 4 bases, with 10 bases spanning the gap. CDR3 sequence reads: CASSSQGVYGYTF. The CDR3 region has the DNA TGTGCCAGCAGCTCGCAGGGTGTCTATGGCTACACCTTC.

This clone was seen a handful of times. This rearrangement joins TRBV4-2 to TRBJ2-2; 10 bases agree with TRBD1. After removal of 1 base from V and 6 bases from J, the junction contained 5 bases not matched to a gene. The CDR3 is made up of 16 amino acids. Germline V gene sequence: CDR1 LGHNA, CDR2 YNFKEQ. This CDR3 reads CASSQGQGALAGELFF. The DNA for the CDR3 is TGTGCCAGCAGCCAAGGACAGGGGGCCCTTGCCGGGGAGCTGTTTTTT.

The V call is TRBV7-9, the J call TRBJ1-3; D unresolved. The CDR3 consists of 15 residues. Germline V gives CDR1 SEHNR, CDR2 FQNEAQ (reference sequence). With 1 base removed from V and 4 bases from J, the gap between germline ends came to 11 bases. The CDR3 reads CASSLGTGEGNTIYF. The CDR3 coding sequence is TGTGCCAGCAGCTTAGGTACGGGTGAAGGAAACACCATATATTTT.

The chain is built from TRBV28 and TRBJ1-5, with TRBD1 as a possible D gene (5 bases). Germline CDR1 MDHEN, CDR2 SYDVKM. Trimming pared 3 bases from V and 6 bases from J, leaving 15 bases between. This CDR3 has 15 residues. As DNA, the CDR3 is TGTGCCAGCAGTTTGGGTGGGGGAGGGGTTCAGCCCCAGCATTTT. Amino acids: CASSLGGGGVQPQHF. Combining the CDR3 with reference TRBV28 and TRBJ1-5 gives the whole variable domain DVKVTQSSRYLVKRTGEKVFLECVQDMDHENMFWYRQDPGLGLRLIYFSYDVKMKEKGDIPEGYSVSREKKERFSLILESASTNQTSMYLCASSLGGGGVQPQHFGDGTRLSIL.